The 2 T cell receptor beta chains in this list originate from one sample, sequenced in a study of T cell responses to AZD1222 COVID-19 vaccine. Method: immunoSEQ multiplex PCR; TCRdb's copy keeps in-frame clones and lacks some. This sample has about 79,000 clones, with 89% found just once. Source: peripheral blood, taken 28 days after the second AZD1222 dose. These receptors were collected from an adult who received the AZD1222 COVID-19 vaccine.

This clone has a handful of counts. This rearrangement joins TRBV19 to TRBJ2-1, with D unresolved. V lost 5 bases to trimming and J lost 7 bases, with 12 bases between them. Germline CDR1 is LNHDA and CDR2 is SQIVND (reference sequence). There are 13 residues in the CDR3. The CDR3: CASSSRVGNEQFF. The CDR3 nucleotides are TGTGCCAGTAGTTCTCGCGTCGGGAATGAGCAGTTCTTC.

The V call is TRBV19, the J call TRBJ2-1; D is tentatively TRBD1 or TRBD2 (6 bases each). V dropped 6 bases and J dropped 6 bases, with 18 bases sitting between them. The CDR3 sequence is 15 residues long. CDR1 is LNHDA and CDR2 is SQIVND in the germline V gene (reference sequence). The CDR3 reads CASSTGGHPFNEQFF. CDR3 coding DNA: TGTGCCAGTAGCACCGGGGGACACCCTTTCAATGAGCAGTTCTTC.